Below, 9 T cell receptor beta chains from the same sample are listed, as sequenced in a study of shared clonotypes between healthy human individuals. Assay used: immunoSEQ multiplex PCR; TCRdb lists only in-frame clones, some missing. The table lists 600,000 to 800,000 clones, over 55% of them singletons. The sequencing input was memory CD4+ T cells sorted from blood. The subset denotes: CD45RA-negative fraction. These receptors came from a woman aged 30 to 39 in good health.

The chain combines TRBV7-8 with TRBJ2-7, with D unresolved. Germline assignment: CDR1 SGHVS and CDR2 FQNEAQ. V lost 5 bases and J lost 4, with 15 bases in between. The CDR3 length is 14 residues. The CDR3 DNA follows: TGTGCCAGCAGCGTGGTCTTGTTTTGGTACGAGCAGTACTTC. Translation gives CASSVVLFWYEQYF.

The chain couples TRBV7-9 to TRBJ2-1, with D perhaps being TRBD1 or TRBD2 (5 bases each). Trimming took off 5 bases at V and 6 bases at J, with 14 bases between the two ends. CDR3 length equals 14 residues. Germline CDR1 SEHNR, CDR2 FQNEAQ (reference sequence). CDR3 sequence (DNA): TGTGCCAGCAGCCGGGGACCAACGAGCAATGAGCAGTTCTTC. This codes for CASSRGPTSNEQFF.

The genes are TRBV27 and TRBJ2-7; 7 bases are shared with TRBD2. Germline values: CDR1 MNHEY, CDR2 SMNVEV (reference sequence). Trimming cost V 4 bases and J 2 bases; bases outside gene matches: 8. CDR3 length equals 15 residues. This CDR3 is CASSSNYGGTYEQYF. The CDR3 DNA reads TGTGCCAGCAGTTCAAATTACGGGGGGACCTACGAGCAGTACTTC.

The genes are TRBV4-2 and TRBJ2-1; 9 nucleotides match TRBD2. Germline values: CDR1 LGHNA, CDR2 YNFKEQ. Trimming took 0 bases from V and 3 from J; bases not matched to a gene: 3. The CDR3 is made up of 16 amino acids. CDR3 region: CASSQEASGNYNEQFF. DNA for the CDR3: TGTGCCAGCAGCCAAGAAGCTAGCGGGAACTACAATGAGCAGTTCTTC.

This clone was counted a few times. The chain joins TRBV7-2 to TRBJ2-1, with D perhaps matching TRBD2 (5 bases). This CDR3 has 13 amino acids. V was cut by 5 bases and J by 4 bases, with 9 bases left in between. Germline V CDR1 and CDR2: SGHTA, FQGNSA. CDR3 residues: CASSPAVYNEQFF. The CDR3 region has the DNA TGTGCCAGCAGCCCAGCGGTTTACAATGAGCAGTTCTTC. Filled out from reference TRBV7-2 and TRBJ2-1, the complete variable domain reads GAGVSQSPSNKVTEKGKDVELRCDPISGHTALYWYRQSLGQGLEFLIYFQGNSAPDKSGLPSDRFSAERTGGSVSTLTIQRTQQEDSAVYLCASSPAVYNEQFFGPGTRLTVL.

This clone was observed a handful of times. The rearrangement uses TRBV27 and TRBJ1-5; D perhaps matches TRBD1 (5 bases). Looked up from germline, CDR1 is MNHEY and CDR2 is SMNVEV (reference sequence). Trimming stripped 8 bases from V and 0 bases from J, with 8 bases between. The CDR3 extends over 13 amino acids. CDR3 DNA sequence: TGTGCCAGCGGGACTGTTAGCAATCAGCCCCAGCATTTT. Amino acid sequence: CASGTVSNQPQHF.

The gene calls are TRBV10-2 and TRBJ2-1, with 10 bases lining up with TRBD2. Germline CDR1 is WSHSY and CDR2 is SAAADI. The V and J ends lost 5 bases and 2 bases, in that order; junction bases with no gene match: 3. CDR3 length: 15 residues. The CDR3 region has the DNA TGCGCCAGCAGTATAACTAGCGGGGCCTACAATGAGCAGTTCTTC. It yields the protein CASSITSGAYNEQFF.

The rearrangement links TRBV30 to TRBJ2-5; D remains unclear. CDR1 and CDR2 from the germline V gene are GTSNPN and SVGIG (reference sequence). The CDR3 has 13 amino acids. Trimming removed 2 bases at V and 9 bases at J, with 16 bases between. The CDR3 DNA reads as TGTGCCTGGAGTTTTGCAGGTGATGGGTCCCAGTACTTC. Protein: CAWSFAGDGSQYF.

The chain is built from TRBV28 and TRBJ1-2; D is uncertain. Germline-derived CDR1 and CDR2 are MDHEN and SYDVKM. This CDR3 has 13 residues. Trimming took 8 bases from V and 7 from J, leaving 17 bases between them. The CDR3 spells CASVSGVRGGYTF. CDR3 DNA sequence: TGTGCCAGCGTGTCCGGGGTTAGAGGTGGCTACACCTTC.